One and the same sample provided the 10 T cell receptor beta chains below, sequenced in a study of T cell repertoires in cytomegalovirus infection. TCRdb fed the reads into MiXCR, producing one record per CDR3 protein. The table has about 890,000 distinct CDR3 sequences, approximately 33% seen once. For these TCRs, the target antigens are not known. Here the sequenced sample was cultured CD8+ T cells from PBMCs, taken from culture after CMV antigen stimulation. These receptors originate from a human donor in good health (CMV status not recorded). Some clones in this sample may be carry-over from other donors' samples.

The chain combines TRBV4-3 with TRBJ2-7, with D unresolved. Germline CDR1 LGHNA, CDR2 YSLEER. V lost 0 bases and J 2 bases, leaving 5 bases between the germline ends. The CDR3 has 13 residues. The DNA for the CDR3 is TGCGCCAGCAGCCAAGATATCGCCTACGAGCAGTACGTC. Translating gives CASSQDIAYEQYV.

This sequence joins TRBV5-6 and TRBJ1-5; the D is unclear. The V and J ends lost 1 base and 9 bases respectively, with 11 bases between them. The germline V gene has CDR1 SGHDT and CDR2 YYEEEE. CDR3 length: 13 amino acids. The CDR3 is CASSLLGVWPQHF. As DNA, the CDR3 is TGTGCCAGCAGCTTGCTAGGTGTGTGGCCCCAGCATTTT.

In its sample, this clonotype was seen a few times. The chain is built from TRBV27 and TRBJ1-2, with D perhaps TRBD1 (5 bases). Germline assignment: CDR1 MNHEY and CDR2 SMNVEV (reference sequence). V was shortened by 5 bases and J by 6 bases, with 13 bases between the two germline ends. The CDR3 is made up of 13 amino acids. The CDR3: CASSRGRRDGYTF. The CDR3 region has the DNA TGTGCCAGCAGTCGGGGACGCCGAGATGGCTACACCTTC.

This clonotype has a handful of counts. V and J are TRBV6-1 and TRBJ2-7; 8 nucleotides agree with TRBD2. After removal of 2 bases from V and 2 bases from J, the junction contained 5 bases not matched to a gene. Germline CDR1 reads MNHNS; CDR2 reads SASEGT. The length of the CDR3 is 15 residues. CDR3 DNA: TGTGCCAGCAGTGAACCCCAGCGGGGGACCTACGAGCAGTACTTC. Protein sequence: CASSEPQRGTYEQYF.

The chain couples TRBV6-4 to TRBJ2-5; TRBD2 aligns across 7 bases. The V gene end was trimmed by 2 bases and the J gene end by 1 base; junction bases not matched to a gene: 22. CDR3 size: 21 residues. Germline-derived CDR1 and CDR2 are MRHNA and SNTAGT. CDR3 in amino acids: CASSDPPCGGGLNVGQETQYF. The CDR3 DNA reads TGTGCCAGCAGTGACCCCCCTTGTGGCGGGGGACTCAATGTGGGCCAAGAGACCCAGTACTTC.

CDR3 loop: CSVVPIMTQFF. The CDR3 DNA follows: TGCAGCGTTGTCCCCATAATGACGCAGTTCTTC. The chain combines TRBV29-1 with TRBJ2-1; D remains unclear. V gave up 4 bases and J gave up 12 bases, with 13 bases separating them. Germline V gene sequence: CDR1 SQVTM, CDR2 ANQGSEA. This CDR3 contains 11 residues.

The chain employs TRBV7-6 and TRBJ1-1, with D possibly being TRBD1 (5 bases). Trimming took 5 bases from V and 5 from J, leaving 15 bases between them. The CDR3 consists of 14 residues. Germline lookup yields CDR1 SGHVS and CDR2 FNYEAQ. CDR3 sequence: CASSPPVSGTEAFF. As DNA, the CDR3 is TGTGCCAGCAGCCCCCCCGTGTCAGGGACTGAAGCTTTCTTT.

As to this clonotype: Mismatch with germline at one junction end may stem from a read error. The J gene is TRBJ2-5, the V gene TRBV27; D may be TRBD1 (6 bases). The CDR3 runs 15 residues. Germline CDR1 reads MNHEY; CDR2 reads SMNVEV (reference sequence). As DNA, the CDR3 is TGTGTCAGCAGTTCCCTCGCAACAGGGATGTGGACCCAGTACTTC. Its protein product is CVSSSLATGMWTQYF.

This clonotype occurred many times. The gene calls are TRBV19 and TRBJ2-1, with TRBD1 matching 7 bases. There are 14 residues in the CDR3. Unmatched junction bases numbered 5, after V lost 5 bases and J lost 4 bases. Germline CDR1 reads LNHDA; CDR2 reads SQIVND (reference sequence). CDR3: CASSVPQGYNEQFF. Here the CDR3 DNA reads TGTGCCAGTAGTGTGCCACAGGGGTACAATGAGCAGTTCTTC.

V is TRBV27 and J is TRBJ1-5, with D uncertain. Between the trimmed V and J ends, which lost 2 bases and 7 bases, there was a span of 9 bases. From germline, CDR1 is MNHEY and CDR2 SMNVEV (reference sequence). The CDR3 has 13 residues. As DNA, the CDR3 is TGTGCCAGCAGTTTAGGGCCGCACCAGCCCCAGCATTTT. Residues: CASSLGPHQPQHF.